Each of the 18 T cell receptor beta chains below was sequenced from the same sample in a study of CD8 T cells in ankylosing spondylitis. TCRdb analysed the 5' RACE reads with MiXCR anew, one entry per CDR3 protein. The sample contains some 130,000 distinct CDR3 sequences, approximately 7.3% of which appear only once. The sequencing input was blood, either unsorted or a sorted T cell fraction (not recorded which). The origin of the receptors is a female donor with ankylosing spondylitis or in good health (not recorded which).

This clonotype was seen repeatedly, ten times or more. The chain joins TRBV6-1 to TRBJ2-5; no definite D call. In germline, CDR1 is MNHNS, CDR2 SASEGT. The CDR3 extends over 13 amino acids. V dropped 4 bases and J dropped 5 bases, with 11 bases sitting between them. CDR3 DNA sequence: TGTGCCAGCAGTGCCCTTAGTTGGGAGACCCAGTACTTC. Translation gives CASSALSWETQYF.

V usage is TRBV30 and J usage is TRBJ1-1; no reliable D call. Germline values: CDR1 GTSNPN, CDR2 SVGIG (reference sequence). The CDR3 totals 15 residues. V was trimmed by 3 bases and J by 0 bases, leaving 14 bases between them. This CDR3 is CAWREYGYMNTEAFF. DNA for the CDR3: TGTGCCTGGAGGGAATACGGGTATATGAACACTGAAGCTTTCTTT.

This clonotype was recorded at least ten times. CDR3 DNA: TGTGCCAGCAGCCAACAGGGGTGGTCCTACGAGCAGTACTTC. Translated: CASSQQGWSYEQYF. The V call is TRBV3-1, the J call TRBJ2-7; a weak D match, TRBD1 (6 bases). V lost 2 bases, J lost 1 base, and 9 bases lay in between. Per the germline V gene, CDR1 is LGHDT and CDR2 is YNNKEL (reference sequence). The length of the CDR3 is 14 residues.

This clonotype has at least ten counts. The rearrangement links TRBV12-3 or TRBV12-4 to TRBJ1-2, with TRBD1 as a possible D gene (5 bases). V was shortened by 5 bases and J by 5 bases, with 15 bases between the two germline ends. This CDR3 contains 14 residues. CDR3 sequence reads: CASSRGTNRYGYTF. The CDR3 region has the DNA TGTGCCAGCAGTCGGGGGACGAATCGGTATGGCTACACCTTC.

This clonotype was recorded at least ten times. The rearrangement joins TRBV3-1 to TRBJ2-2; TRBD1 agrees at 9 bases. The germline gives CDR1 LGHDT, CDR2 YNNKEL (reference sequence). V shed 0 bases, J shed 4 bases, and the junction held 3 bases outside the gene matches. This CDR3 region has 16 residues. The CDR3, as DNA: TGTGCCAGCAGCCAAGATGGACAGGGGAGCACCGGGGAGCTGTTTTTT. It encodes CASSQDGQGSTGELFF. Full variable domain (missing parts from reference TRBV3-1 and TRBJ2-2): DTAVSQTPKYLVTQMGNDKSIKCEQNLGHDTMYWYKQDSKKFLKIMFSYNNKELIINETVPNRFSPKSPDKAHLNLHINSLELGDSAVYFCASSQDGQGSTGELFFGEGSRLTVL.

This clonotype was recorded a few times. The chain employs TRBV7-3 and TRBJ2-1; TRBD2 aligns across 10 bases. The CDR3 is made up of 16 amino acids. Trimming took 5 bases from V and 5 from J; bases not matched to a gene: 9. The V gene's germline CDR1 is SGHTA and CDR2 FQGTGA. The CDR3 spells CASSLLAGGGNNEQFF. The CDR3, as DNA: TGTGCCAGCAGCCTTTTAGCGGGGGGCGGGAACAATGAGCAGTTCTTC.

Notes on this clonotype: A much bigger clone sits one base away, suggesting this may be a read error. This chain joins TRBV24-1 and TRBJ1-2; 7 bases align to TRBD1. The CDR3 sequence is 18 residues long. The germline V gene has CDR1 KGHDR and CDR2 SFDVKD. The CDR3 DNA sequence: TGTGACAACCACGAAATTCGTTGGGACAGCGCTTCTAACTATGGCCACACCTTC. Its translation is CDNHEIRWDSASNYGHTF.

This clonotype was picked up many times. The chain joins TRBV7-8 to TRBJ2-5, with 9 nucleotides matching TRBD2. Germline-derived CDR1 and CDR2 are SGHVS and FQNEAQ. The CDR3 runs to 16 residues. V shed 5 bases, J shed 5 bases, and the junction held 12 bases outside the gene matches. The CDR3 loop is CASSRNSGGYGETQYF. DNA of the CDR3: TGTGCCAGCAGCCGAAATAGCGGGGGCTATGGGGAGACCCAGTACTTC. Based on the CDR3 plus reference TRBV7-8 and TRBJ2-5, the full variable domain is GAGVSQSPRYKVAKRGQDVALRCDPISGHVSLFWYQQALGQGPEFLTYFQNEAQLDKSGLPSDRFFAERPEGSVSTLKIQRTQQEDSAVYLCASSRNSGGYGETQYFGPGTRLLVL.

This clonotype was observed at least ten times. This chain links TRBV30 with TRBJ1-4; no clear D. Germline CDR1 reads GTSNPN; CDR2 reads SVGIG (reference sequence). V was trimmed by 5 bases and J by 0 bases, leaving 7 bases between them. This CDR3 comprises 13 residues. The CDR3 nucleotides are TGTGCCTGGGAAACTGCAACTAATGAAAAACTGTTTTTT. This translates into CAWETATNEKLFF.

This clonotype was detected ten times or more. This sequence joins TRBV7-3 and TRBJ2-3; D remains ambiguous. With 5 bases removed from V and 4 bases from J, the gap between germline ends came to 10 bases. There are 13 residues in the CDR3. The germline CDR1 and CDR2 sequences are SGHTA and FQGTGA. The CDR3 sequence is CASSLQVADTQYF. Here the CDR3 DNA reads TGTGCCAGCAGCCTACAAGTGGCAGATACGCAGTATTTT.

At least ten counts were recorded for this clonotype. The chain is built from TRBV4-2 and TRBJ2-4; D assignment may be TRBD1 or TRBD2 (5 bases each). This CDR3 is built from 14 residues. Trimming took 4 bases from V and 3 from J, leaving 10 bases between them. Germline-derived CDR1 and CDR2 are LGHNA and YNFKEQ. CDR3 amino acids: CASSPRDGKNIQYF. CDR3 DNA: TGTGCCAGCAGCCCAAGGGACGGCAAAAACATTCAGTACTTC.

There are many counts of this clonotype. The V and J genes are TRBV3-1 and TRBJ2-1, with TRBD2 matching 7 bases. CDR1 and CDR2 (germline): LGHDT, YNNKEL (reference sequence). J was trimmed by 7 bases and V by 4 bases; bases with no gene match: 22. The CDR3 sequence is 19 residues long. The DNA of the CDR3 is TGTGCCAGCAGCCGCACGAGACGGGGAGGGACGCCGAGCCGGAATGAGCAGTTCTTC. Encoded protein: CASSRTRRGGTPSRNEQFF.

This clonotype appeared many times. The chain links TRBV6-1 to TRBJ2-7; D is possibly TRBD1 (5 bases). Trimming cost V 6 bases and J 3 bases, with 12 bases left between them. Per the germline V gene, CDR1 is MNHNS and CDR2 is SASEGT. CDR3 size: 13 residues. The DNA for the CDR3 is TGTGCCAGCAGACCAGACAGCAGCTACGAGCAGTACTTC. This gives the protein CASRPDSSYEQYF.

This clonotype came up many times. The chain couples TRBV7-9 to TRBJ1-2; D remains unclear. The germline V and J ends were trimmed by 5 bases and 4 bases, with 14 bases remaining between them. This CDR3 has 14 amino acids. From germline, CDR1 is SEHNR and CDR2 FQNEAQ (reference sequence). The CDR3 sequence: CASSPGSRAYGYTF. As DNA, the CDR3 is TGTGCCAGCAGCCCTGGCTCTAGGGCCTATGGCTACACCTTC.

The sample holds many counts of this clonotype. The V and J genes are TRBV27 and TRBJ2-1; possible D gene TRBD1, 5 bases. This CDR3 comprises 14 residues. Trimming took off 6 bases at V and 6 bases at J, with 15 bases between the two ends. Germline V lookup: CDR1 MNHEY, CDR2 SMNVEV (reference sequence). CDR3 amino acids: CASRPQGSPNEQFF. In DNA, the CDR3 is TGTGCCAGCAGACCCCAGGGAAGTCCCAATGAGCAGTTCTTC.

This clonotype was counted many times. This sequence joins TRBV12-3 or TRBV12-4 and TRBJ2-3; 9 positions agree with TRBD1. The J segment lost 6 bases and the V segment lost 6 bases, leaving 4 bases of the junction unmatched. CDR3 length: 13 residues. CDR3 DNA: TGTGCCAGCAGGACAGGGGGGGGGGATACGCAGTATTTT. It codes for CASRTGGGDTQYF.

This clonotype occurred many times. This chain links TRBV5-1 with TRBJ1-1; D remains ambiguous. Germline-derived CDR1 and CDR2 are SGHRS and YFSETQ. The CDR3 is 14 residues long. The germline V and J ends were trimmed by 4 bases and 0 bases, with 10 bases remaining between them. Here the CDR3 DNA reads TGCGCCAGCAGCCCGGCGGTGTTGAACACTGAAGCTTTCTTT. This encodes CASSPAVLNTEAFF.

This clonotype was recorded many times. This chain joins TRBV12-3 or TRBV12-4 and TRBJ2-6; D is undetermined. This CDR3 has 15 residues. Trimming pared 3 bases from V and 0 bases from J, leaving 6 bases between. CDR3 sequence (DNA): TGTGCCAGCAGTTTGTCTCCCTCTGGGGCCAACGTCCTGACTTTC. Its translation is CASSLSPSGANVLTF.